This T cell receptor beta chain was obtained from a study of beta chain features in type 1 diabetes (dated by TCRdb to about 2018). In the study overall: Patients and healthy donors did not differ in mean age, gender distribution, total cell number or subset yield. A total of roughly 100 million sorted cells were examined across all samples, and the number of cells per subset was strongly correlated with RNA yield. In the study, TCRB repertoires of sorted circulating CD4+ T cell subsets from recently diagnosed type 1 diabetes patients were compared with those of matched healthy donors. Naive and central memory subsets were obtained from all 30 or so donors, but regulatory and stem cell-like memory subsets were isolated from only 8 patients and roughly 8 healthy donors. What the authors observed across the whole study: Shorter templates might have been favored by PCR, but patient and control samples were amplified and corrected together, so both groups would have been affected equally by any skew. Because cDNA rather than genomic DNA was sequenced, highly expressing activated cells could have been over-represented, although no difference in activation and CD3 levels was found between groups. Patients with type 1 diabetes made fewer insertions and deleted more nucleotides at VDJ recombination sites, implying thymic rearrangement abnormalities. Naive, central memory and regulatory TCRB repertoires appeared more similar among patients than among healthy donors. Because the HLA sub-analyses included only small numbers of individuals, any influence of HLA type on TCRB rearrangement was left unresolved. A moderate but significant shortening of TCRB CDR3 length was observed in type 1 diabetes patients in all four CD4+ subsets.

The entire amount of isolated RNA was reverse transcribed using the High Capacity cDNA Reverse Transcription Kit, so the sequenced TCRB transcripts were expressed ones. Deep immunoSEQ sequencing was applied to naive, central memory and regulatory T cell samples, giving an average of around 4 million total reads per sample. After sorted cells were lysed in RLT buffer, RNA was extracted with DNase-treated RNeasy Micro or Mini kits, with the choice depending on cell number. To prevent cross-contamination, each cell subset was processed individually, whereas patient and healthy donor samples were processed jointly. The immunoSEQ multiplex PCR was used to amplify TCRB sequences from cDNA, generating 87-bp fragments that spanned the CDR3 region. The amplicons were sequenced using the Illumina HiSeq platform. The study's own analysis went as follows. PCR bias was corrected computationally using synthetic template baselines, and reads within Hamming distance 2 were collapsed, with unmergeable singletons discarded. Reads were aligned against IMGT to assign V, D and J genes, CDR3 length and insertions or deletions at six rearrangement sites. Clonotype counts were normalized to sorted cell number within each subset before computing true diversity and Gini coefficients with the tcR R package. Repertoire sharing was quantified using the overlap coefficient calculated on TCRB nucleotide sequences. This immuneACCESS table, as held by TCRdb, lists in-frame sequences with V and J called but not all clones. Of the missing ones, under half trace to an unresolved V gene in checked studies; the others have no known cause. The V and J calls and the clone size are those of that table, but D and trimming were determined from the DNA. This sample holds about 180,000 clones; about 13% were observed only once. The ten largest clones represent roughly 0.6% of the sample.

From each donor, a single peripheral blood sample of about 100 mL on average was drawn into heparinised tubes. Using a panel that included CD45RO, CCR7, CD25, CD127, CD95 and CD27, naive, central memory, regulatory and stem cell-like memory CD4+ T cells were sorted on a BD FACSAria II. A purity above 98% was achieved for all sorted populations. Right away, PBMCs were isolated by Lymphoprep density gradient centrifugation and were stained directly, with no culture step. So that batch effects would be minimized, each experiment stained and sorted samples in pairs, pairing one healthy donor with one patient. Reading from cysteine to phenylalanine, the CDR3 counts 15 amino acids. Left in the record is the CDR3 DNA by itself, 45 bases read in frame from the first base. The germline V gene yields LGHNA for CDR1 and YSLEER for CDR2. Relative to germline, V is 0 bases shorter and J is 6 bases shorter, with 14 bases between their ends.

A remark on this clone: Its cognate antigen has yet to be identified. Base quality data are lacking; no much larger clone is found one base away.

This sequence uses TRBV4-3 and TRBJ1-1, and possibly TRBD1, on 6 matching bases. This receptor was identified in a woman aged 18-29 years in good health. Specimen: central memory CD4+ T cells from blood. CDR3 region: CASSQDTTGRAEAFF. The DNA is TGCGCCAGCAGCCAAGATACCACAGGGAGAGCTGAAGCTTTCTTT.